This entry lists 32 T cell receptor beta chains sequenced from one sample in a study of blood T cell repertoires in COVID-19. Clones were sequenced by immunoSEQ multiplex PCR, and TCRdb holds only the in-frame ones, with some missing. The top ten hold approximately 2.6% of the sample, which has under 250,000 clones, 70% to 90% seen once. Sequenced input: peripheral blood. The receptors derive from a woman in her seventies with active or convalescent COVID-19.

This clone was counted a single time. The chain has TRBV5-5 and TRBJ1-5; TRBD1 might be the D (6 bases). Germline CDR1 SGHKS, CDR2 YYEKEE (reference sequence). Trimming pared 2 bases from V and 4 bases from J, leaving 7 bases between. The CDR3 length is 13 residues. In DNA form, the CDR3 reads TGTGCCAGCAGCTTACAGGGAAATCAGCCCCAGCATTTT. Its protein is CASSLQGNQPQHF.

The chain has TRBV4-2 and TRBJ2-7, with 7 nucleotides matching TRBD2. Looked up from germline, CDR1 is LGHNA and CDR2 is YNFKEQ. V gave up 0 bases and J gave up 6 bases; unmatched junction bases: 8. The CDR3 is made up of 15 amino acids. CDR3 region: CASSQDLLAAGEQYF. In DNA, the CDR3 is TGTGCCAGCAGCCAAGATCTGCTAGCGGCAGGCGAGCAGTACTTC.

The chain links TRBV6-5 to TRBJ1-1, with D possibly being TRBD1 (6 bases). V was trimmed by 8 bases and J by 1 base, leaving 14 bases between them. Germline CDR1 is MNHEY and CDR2 is SVGAGI. The CDR3 has 14 residues. The CDR3 here is CASVREGGNTEAFF. The CDR3 DNA reads as TGTGCCAGCGTAAGGGAGGGGGGGAACACTGAAGCTTTCTTT.

The chain recombines TRBV28 with TRBJ2-5; TRBD1 matches 7 bases. With V trimmed by 3 bases and J by 5 bases, 6 bases remained unmatched. Germline loops: CDR1 MDHEN, CDR2 SYDVKM. This CDR3 has 14 residues. CDR3 region: CASSLGQLRETQYF. In nucleotides, the CDR3 is TGTGCCAGCAGTTTGGGACAGTTAAGGGAGACCCAGTACTTC.

This clone has only one observation. V is TRBV5-6 and J is TRBJ2-7, with D possibly being TRBD2 (6 bases). This CDR3 comprises 14 residues. The germline CDR1 and CDR2 sequences are SGHDT and YYEEEE. Trimming pared 6 bases from V and 5 bases from J, leaving 18 bases between. CDR3 sequence (DNA): TGTGCCAGCACTCCCATGGGGGGAAGCGACGAGCAGTACTTC. Its protein is CASTPMGGSDEQYF.

The rearrangement links TRBV20-1 to TRBJ1-2; possible D gene TRBD1, 5 bases. The germline V gene has CDR1 DFQATT and CDR2 SNEGSKA (reference sequence). Trimming removed 3 bases from V and 6 bases from J, with 17 bases in between. The CDR3 has 14 residues. The CDR3, as DNA: TGCAGTGCTAGTCGGGGGAATGGGCGGGATGGCTACACCTTC. Translation gives CSASRGNGRDGYTF.

The V and J genes are TRBV7-6 and TRBJ2-2; 9 nucleotides line up with TRBD2. CDR3 size: 16 residues. V lost 4 bases to trimming and J lost 5 bases; unmatched junction nucleotides: 8. Germline values: CDR1 SGHVS, CDR2 FNYEAQ. CDR3 bases: TGTGCCAGCAGCTCGAGAGCGGGAGGAGGAACCGGGGAGCTGTTTTTT. It encodes CASSSRAGGGTGELFF.

The genes are TRBV2 and TRBJ2-5, with D hard to call. CDR1 is SNHLY, CDR2 FYNNEI, per germline. V lost 4 bases to trimming and J lost 2 bases, with 8 bases between them. The CDR3 totals 13 residues. CDR3 sequence reads: CASSATTQETQYF. The CDR3 nucleotides are TGTGCCAGCAGTGCGACAACACAAGAGACCCAGTACTTC.

The chain combines TRBV10-1 with TRBJ2-3, with a tentative D call TRBD1 (5 bases). The CDR3 loop spans 14 amino acids. Between the trimmed V and J ends, which lost 6 bases and 5 bases, there was a span of 15 bases. The germline V gene has CDR1 WNHNN and CDR2 SYGVQD (reference sequence). For the CDR3, the DNA is TGCGCCAGCAGCGGCAGGGTCCGAGGAGATACGCAGTATTTT. Protein: CASSGRVRGDTQYF.

This sequence joins TRBV4-1 and TRBJ1-1, with D possibly matching TRBD1 (6 bases). This CDR3 region has 15 residues. Germline assignment: CDR1 MGHRA and CDR2 YSYEKL. Trimming pared 4 bases from V and 0 bases from J, leaving 12 bases between. DNA for the CDR3: TGCGCCAGCAGCCTGACCGGGACATTGAACACTGAAGCTTTCTTT. It yields the protein CASSLTGTLNTEAFF.

This rearrangement joins TRBV6-1 to TRBJ1-6; no definite D call. The V and J ends lost 2 bases and 2 bases respectively, with 7 bases between them. The germline V gene encodes CDR1 MNHNS and CDR2 SASEGT. The CDR3 sequence is 15 residues long. The DNA of the CDR3 is TGTGCCAGCAGTGAACGCACAGCCTATAATTCACCCCTCCACTTT. Its protein product is CASSERTAYNSPLHF.

V gene TRBV27 combines with J gene TRBJ1-2; possible D gene TRBD1, 6 bases. In germline, CDR1 is MNHEY, CDR2 SMNVEV (reference sequence). CDR3 length: 13 amino acids. The ends were cut back, 6 bases at V and 4 bases at J, with 12 bases in the middle. The CDR3 here is CASRVTGSYGYTF. The CDR3 region has the DNA TGTGCCAGCAGGGTAACAGGGTCCTATGGCTACACCTTC.

As concerns this clone: Different DNA sequences within this sample yield the same CDR3. V is TRBV25-1 and J is TRBJ1-5, with D tentatively TRBD1 (5 bases). Looked up from germline, CDR1 is MGHDK and CDR2 is SYGVNS. The ends were cut back, 3 bases at V and 7 bases at J, with 10 bases in the middle. There are 13 residues in the CDR3. The CDR3 nucleotides are TGTGCCAGCAGTGAGTGGGGGGACCAGCCCCAGCATTTT. This translates into CASSEWGDQPQHF.

J is TRBJ2-1 and V is TRBV19; 10 bases line up with TRBD2. The CDR3 has 14 amino acids. Germline V CDR1 and CDR2: LNHDA, SQIVND (reference sequence). The junction had 3 bases not matched to a gene; V was cut back by 4 bases and J by 6 bases. CDR3 loop: CASSRTSGVNEQFF. The CDR3, as DNA: TGTGCCAGTAGTAGAACTAGCGGGGTCAATGAGCAGTTCTTC.

This clone was detected a few times. The junction departs from the called germline gene at one end, perhaps through a read error. The chain employs TRBV13 and TRBJ1-1, with 7 nucleotides matching TRBD1. The CDR3 consists of 14 residues. Germline CDR1 and CDR2: PRHDT and FYEKMQ (reference sequence). The chain's CDR3 is CASSLGGRNTEAFF. The CDR3, as DNA: TGTGCCAGCAGCCTAGGGGGCAGAAACACTGAAGCTTTCTTT.

This chain links TRBV7-9 with TRBJ2-1; 7 nucleotides line up with TRBD2. The CDR3 contains 16 residues. Losses at the gene ends were 3 bases for V and 2 bases for J; bases not matched to a gene: 7. Germline CDR1 and CDR2: SEHNR and FQNEAQ (reference sequence). The CDR3 protein is CASSLGWAGAYNEQFF. As DNA, the CDR3 is TGTGCCAGCAGCTTGGGGTGGGCGGGAGCCTACAATGAGCAGTTCTTC.

This clone was observed a handful of times. The chain joins TRBV24-1 to TRBJ1-2, with D tentatively TRBD1 (5 bases). CDR3 size: 13 residues. The ends were cut back, 5 bases at V and 4 bases at J, with 10 bases in the middle. Germline V gene data show CDR1 as KGHDR and CDR2 as SFDVKD. The CDR3 spells CATSVDSTYGYTF. The CDR3 bases are TGTGCCACCAGTGTCGACAGTACCTATGGCTACACCTTC.

The sample holds a few counts of this clone. This chain connects TRBV9 to TRBJ2-5, with TRBD1 matching over 8 bases. Trimming at V came to 0 bases and at J to 2 bases, leaving 6 bases not matched to a gene. Looked up from germline, CDR1 is SGDLS and CDR2 is YYNGEE. CDR3 size: 16 residues. CDR3 in amino acids: CASSVGGTGGQETQYF. The CDR3 coding sequence is TGTGCCAGCAGCGTAGGGGGCACAGGGGGGCAAGAGACCCAGTACTTC.

The chain recombines TRBV5-4 with TRBJ2-7; a possible D gene is TRBD1 (6 bases). Trimming pared 1 base from V and 4 bases from J, leaving 12 bases between. Germline V gene sequence: CDR1 SGHNT, CDR2 YYREEE (reference sequence). The CDR3 is 14 amino acids. The CDR3 loop reads CASSLSTDSYEQYF. The CDR3 bases are TGTGCCAGCAGCTTGTCCACGGACAGTTACGAGCAGTACTTC.

This sequence joins TRBV7-9 and TRBJ2-1; maybe TRBD2 (5 bases). CDR3 length equals 14 residues. Trimming pared 5 bases from V and 5 bases from J, leaving 13 bases between. Germline CDR1 and CDR2: SEHNR and FQNEAQ (reference sequence). The CDR3 DNA sequence: TGTGCCAGCAGCCCCACGGGGAGCCACAATGAGCAGTTCTTC. This gives the protein CASSPTGSHNEQFF. The variable domain in full, completed from reference TRBV7-9 and TRBJ2-1, reads DTGVSQNPRHKITKRGQNVTFRCDPISEHNRLYWYRQTLGQGPEFLTYFQNEAQLEKSRLLSDRFSAERPKGSFSTLEIQRTEQGDSAMYLCASSPTGSHNEQFFGPGTRLTVL.

This clone was detected a few times. The same CDR3 arises from other DNA sequences in this sample as well. The chain joins TRBV4-3 to TRBJ1-5, with D hard to call. Per germline, CDR1 LGHNA and CDR2 YSLEER. The length of the CDR3 is 15 residues. Trimming pared 1 base from V and 3 bases from J, leaving 10 bases between. The CDR3 sequence is CASSQVRGFNQPQHF. As DNA, the CDR3 is TGCGCCAGCAGCCAAGTTAGAGGGTTCAATCAGCCCCAGCATTTT.

The chain joins TRBV18 to TRBJ1-5, with D uncertain. V gave up 6 bases and J gave up 5 bases, with 11 bases separating them. This CDR3 comprises 13 residues. CDR1 and CDR2 from the germline V gene are KGHSH and LQKENI. The chain's CDR3 is CASSPAKHQPQHF. CDR3 DNA: TGTGCCAGCTCTCCCGCCAAGCATCAGCCCCAGCATTTT.

The V gene is TRBV19, the J gene TRBJ2-1, with D tentatively TRBD2 (5 bases). CDR3 size: 17 residues. Per the germline V gene, CDR1 is LNHDA and CDR2 is SQIVND (reference sequence). V was cut by 3 bases and J by 0 bases, with 15 bases left in between. The CDR3 DNA reads as TGTGCCAGTAGTATGTTGGTAGCGATAAGCTCCTACAATGAGCAGTTCTTC. Translated, it gives CASSMLVAISSYNEQFF.

This clone was recorded a few times. The chain combines TRBV6-6 with TRBJ1-3, with D tentatively TRBD1 (6 bases). Trimming pared 0 bases from V and 4 bases from J, leaving 13 bases between. CDR1 is MNHNY, CDR2 SVGAGI, per germline (reference sequence). The CDR3 sequence is 16 residues long. DNA of the CDR3: TGTGCCAGCAGTTACTCGACAGGCCGGGCAGGAAACACCATATATTTT. This sequence encodes CASSYSTGRAGNTIYF.

The chain recombines TRBV4-2 with TRBJ1-1; D gene unclear. Germline CDR1 and CDR2: LGHNA and YNFKEQ. V gave up 1 base and J gave up 1 base, with 4 bases separating them. CDR3 length: 13 residues. In DNA, the CDR3 is TGTGCCAGCAGCCAAGCGTGGAACACTGAAGCTTTCTTT. This gives the protein CASSQAWNTEAFF.

V and J are TRBV7-9 and TRBJ2-1; D unclear. V dropped 1 base and J dropped 5 bases, with 6 bases sitting between them. Germline V gene lookup returns CDR1 SEHNR and CDR2 FQNEAQ (reference sequence). The CDR3 has 13 amino acids. DNA of the CDR3: TGTGCCAGCAGCTTAGACACGAACAATGAGCAGTTCTTC. Its translation: CASSLDTNNEQFF.

This clone appeared a single time. The genes are TRBV19 and TRBJ2-7; TRBD2 matches 9 bases. The germline V gene has CDR1 LNHDA and CDR2 SQIVND (reference sequence). CDR3 length: 14 amino acids. J was trimmed by 6 bases and V by 11 bases; bases with no gene match: 14. CDR3: CASMRGRADREQYF. The CDR3 bases are TGTGCCTCCATGCGCGGGAGGGCCGATCGCGAGCAGTACTTC.

The chain links TRBV3-1 (or the pseudogene TRBV3-2) to TRBJ2-1; D gene uncertain. The germline V and J ends were trimmed by 0 bases and 3 bases, with 9 bases remaining between them. Germline CDR1 and CDR2: LGHDT and YNNKEL (reference sequence). This CDR3 has 15 amino acids. The DNA of the CDR3 is TGTGCCAGCAGCCAAGATAGTAGCAGCTACAATGAGCAGTTCTTC. It translates to CASSQDSSSYNEQFF.

The chain links TRBV28 to TRBJ2-7; TRBD1 matches at 7 bases. J lost 5 bases, V lost 5 bases, and 9 bases had no gene match. The CDR3 consists of 14 residues. Per the germline V gene, CDR1 is MDHEN and CDR2 is SYDVKM. This CDR3 is CASSPRGLRDEQYF. The CDR3 DNA follows: TGTGCCAGCAGTCCTAGGGGGCTGAGGGACGAGCAGTACTTC.

In DNA form, the CDR3 reads TGTGCCAGCAGTCTAGACAGCACAAGATATGGCTACACCTTC. Encoded protein: CASSLDSTRYGYTF. The V gene is TRBV28, the J gene TRBJ1-2; TRBD1 is a possible D gene (5 bases). The V gene's germline CDR1 is MDHEN and CDR2 SYDVKM. The CDR3 contains 14 residues. Trimming stripped 5 bases from V and 5 bases from J, with 15 bases between.

This chain connects TRBV10-3 to TRBJ1-5, with TRBD1 identical over 8 bases. J gave up 1 base and V 3 bases, and 2 bases lay outside the gene matches. Germline assignment: CDR1 ENHRY and CDR2 SYGVKD. The CDR3 spans 15 residues. CDR3 in DNA: TGTGCCATCAGTGACAGGGGGCCGAGCAATCAGCCCCAGCATTTT. As protein: CAISDRGPSNQPQHF.

This clone has more than one count but fewer than ten. The chain carries TRBV11-2 and TRBJ2-1; tentatively, D is TRBD2 (6 bases). Trimming removed 5 bases from V and 3 bases from J, with 14 bases in between. The CDR3 runs 15 residues. Germline values: CDR1 SGHAT, CDR2 FQNNGV. CDR3 nucleotides: TGTGCCAGCAGCCCTCCGGGACTGATCTACAATGAGCAGTTCTTC. Translated, it gives CASSPPGLIYNEQFF.